Here is one T cell receptor (beta chain) with its context. With 60 Vbeta and 13 Jbeta primers, the PCR was carried out. TCRdb keeps only in-frame clones here, not all; method: immunoSEQ multiplex PCR. The table has under 110,000 clones, 65% to 80% seen once. These data are taken from a study of cytomegalovirus exposure and HLA in healthy donors. Losses at the gene ends were 2 bases for V and 2 bases for J; bases not matched to a gene: 5. Germline CDR1 is MNHEY and CDR2 is SVGAGI. This CDR3 spans 15 amino acids. Sequences were obtained from PBMCs. V gene TRBV6-5 combines with J gene TRBJ1-1; 7 nucleotides match TRBD1. This receptor was obtained from a man between 45 and 60 years old in good health and CMV-seronegative. CDR3 coding DNA: TGTGCCAGCAGTTACCCCGGGACAGAAAACACTGAAGCTTTCTTT. This translates into CASSYPGTENTEAFF.